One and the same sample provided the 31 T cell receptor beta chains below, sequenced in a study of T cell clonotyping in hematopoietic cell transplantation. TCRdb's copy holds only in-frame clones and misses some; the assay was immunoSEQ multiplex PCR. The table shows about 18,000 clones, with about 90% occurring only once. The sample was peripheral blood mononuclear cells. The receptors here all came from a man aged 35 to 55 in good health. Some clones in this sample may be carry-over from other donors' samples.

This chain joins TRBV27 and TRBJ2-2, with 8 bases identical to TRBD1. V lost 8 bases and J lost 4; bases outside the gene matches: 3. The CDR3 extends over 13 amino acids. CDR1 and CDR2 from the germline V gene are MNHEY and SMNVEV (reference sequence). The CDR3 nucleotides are TGTGCCAGCGCCAGGGGGCTCACCGGGGAGCTGTTTTTT. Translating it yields CASARGLTGELFF.

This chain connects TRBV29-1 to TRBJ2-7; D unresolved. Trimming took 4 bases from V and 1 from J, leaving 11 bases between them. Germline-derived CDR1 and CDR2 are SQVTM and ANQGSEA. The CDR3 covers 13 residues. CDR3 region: CSVVVLGSYEQYF. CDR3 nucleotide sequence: TGCAGCGTTGTGGTATTAGGGTCCTACGAGCAGTACTTC.

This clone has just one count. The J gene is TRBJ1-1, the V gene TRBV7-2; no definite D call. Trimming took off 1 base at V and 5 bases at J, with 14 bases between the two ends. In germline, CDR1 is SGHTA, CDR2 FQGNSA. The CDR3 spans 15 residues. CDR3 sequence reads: CASSLGVLSGTEAFF. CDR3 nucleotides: TGTGCCAGCAGCTTAGGTGTCCTCTCAGGTACTGAAGCTTTCTTT.

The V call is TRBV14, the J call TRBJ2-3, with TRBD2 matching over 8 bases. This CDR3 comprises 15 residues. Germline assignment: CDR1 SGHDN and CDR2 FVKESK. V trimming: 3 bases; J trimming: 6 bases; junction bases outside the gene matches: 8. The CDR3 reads CASSQHGGAFDTQYF. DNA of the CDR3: TGTGCCAGCAGCCAGCACGGGGGGGCCTTTGATACGCAGTATTTT.

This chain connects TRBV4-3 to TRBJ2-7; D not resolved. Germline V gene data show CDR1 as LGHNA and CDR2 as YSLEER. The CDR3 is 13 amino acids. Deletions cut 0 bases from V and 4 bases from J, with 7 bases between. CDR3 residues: CASSQEWRYEQYF. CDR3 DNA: TGCGCCAGCAGCCAAGAGTGGCGGTACGAGCAGTACTTC.

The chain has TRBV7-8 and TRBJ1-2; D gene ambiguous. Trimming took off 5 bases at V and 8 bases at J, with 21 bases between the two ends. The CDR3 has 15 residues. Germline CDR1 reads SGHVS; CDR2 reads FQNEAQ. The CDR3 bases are TGTGCCAGCAGCCACGGCGGGCAGTCAAAGGGAGGCTACACCTTC. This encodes CASSHGGQSKGGYTF.

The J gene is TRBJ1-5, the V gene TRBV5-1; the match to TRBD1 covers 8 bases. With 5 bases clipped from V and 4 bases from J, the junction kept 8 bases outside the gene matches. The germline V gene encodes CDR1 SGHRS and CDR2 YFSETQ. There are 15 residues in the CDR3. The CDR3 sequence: CASSLGQGSNQPQHF. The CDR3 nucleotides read TGCGCCAGCAGTCTTGGACAGGGTAGTAATCAGCCCCAGCATTTT.

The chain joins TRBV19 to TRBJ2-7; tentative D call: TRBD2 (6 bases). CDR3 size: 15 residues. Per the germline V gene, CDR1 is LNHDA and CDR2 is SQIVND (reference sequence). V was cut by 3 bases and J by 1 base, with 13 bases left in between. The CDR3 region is CASSMRTGGSYEQYF. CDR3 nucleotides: TGTGCCAGTAGTATGCGGACCGGGGGTTCCTACGAGCAGTACTTC. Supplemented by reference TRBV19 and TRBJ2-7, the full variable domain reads DGGITQSPKYLFRKEGQNVTLSCEQNLNHDAMYWYRQDPGQGLRLIYYSQIVNDFQKGDIAEGYSVSREKKESFPLTVTSAQKNPTAFYLCASSMRTGGSYEQYFGPGTRLTVT.

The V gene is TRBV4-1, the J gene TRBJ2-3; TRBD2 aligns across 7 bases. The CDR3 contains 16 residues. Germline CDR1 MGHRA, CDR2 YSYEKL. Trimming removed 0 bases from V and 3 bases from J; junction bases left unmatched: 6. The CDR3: CASSQERGSGTDTQYF. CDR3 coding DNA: TGCGCCAGCAGCCAAGAACGCGGGAGCGGTACAGATACGCAGTATTTT.

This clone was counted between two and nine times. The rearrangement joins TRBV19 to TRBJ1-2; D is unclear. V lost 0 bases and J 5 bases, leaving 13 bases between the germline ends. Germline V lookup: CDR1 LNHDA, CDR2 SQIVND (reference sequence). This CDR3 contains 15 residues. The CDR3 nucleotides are TGTGCCAGTAGTATAGATCTCCGAGACACATATGGCTACACCTTC. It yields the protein CASSIDLRDTYGYTF. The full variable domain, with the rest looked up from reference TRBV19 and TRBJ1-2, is DGGITQSPKYLFRKEGQNVTLSCEQNLNHDAMYWYRQDPGQGLRLIYYSQIVNDFQKGDIAEGYSVSREKKESFPLTVTSAQKNPTAFYLCASSIDLRDTYGYTFGSGTRLTVV.

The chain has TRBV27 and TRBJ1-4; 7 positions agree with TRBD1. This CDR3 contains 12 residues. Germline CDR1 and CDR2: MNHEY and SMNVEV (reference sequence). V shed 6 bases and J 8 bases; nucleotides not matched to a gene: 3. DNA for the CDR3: TGTGCCAGCAGCCAGGGGGGGGAAAAACTGTTTTTT. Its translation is CASSQGGEKLFF. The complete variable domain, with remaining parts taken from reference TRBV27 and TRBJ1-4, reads EAQVTQNPRYLITVTGKKLTVTCSQNMNHEYMSWYRQDPGLGLRQIYYSMNVEVTDKGDVPEGYKVSRKEKRNFPLILESPSPNQTSLYFCASSQGGEKLFFGSGTQLSVL.

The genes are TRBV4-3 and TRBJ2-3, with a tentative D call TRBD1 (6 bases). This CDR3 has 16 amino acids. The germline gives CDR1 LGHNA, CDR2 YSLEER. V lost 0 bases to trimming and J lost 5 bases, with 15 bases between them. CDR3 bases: TGCGCCAGCAGCCAAGATACGACAGGCCTAGGAGATACGCAGTATTTT. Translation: CASSQDTTGLGDTQYF.

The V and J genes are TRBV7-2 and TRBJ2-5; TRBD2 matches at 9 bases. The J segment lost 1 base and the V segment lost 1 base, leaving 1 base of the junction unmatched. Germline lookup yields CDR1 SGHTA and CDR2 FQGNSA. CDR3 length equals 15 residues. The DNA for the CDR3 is TGTGCCAGCAGCTTAGGGCGGGGGGGCCAAGAGACCCAGTACTTC. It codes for CASSLGRGGQETQYF.

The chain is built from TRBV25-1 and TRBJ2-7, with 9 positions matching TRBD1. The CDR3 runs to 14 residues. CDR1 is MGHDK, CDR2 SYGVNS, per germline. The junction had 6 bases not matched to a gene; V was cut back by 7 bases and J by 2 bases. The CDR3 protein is CASTGQGIPYEQYF. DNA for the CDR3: TGTGCCAGCACCGGACAGGGGATCCCCTACGAGCAGTACTTC.

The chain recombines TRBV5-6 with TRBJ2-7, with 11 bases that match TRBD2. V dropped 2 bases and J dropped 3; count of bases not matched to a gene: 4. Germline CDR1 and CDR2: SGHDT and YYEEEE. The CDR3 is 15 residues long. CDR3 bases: TGTGCCAGCAGCTTACTAGCGGGAGCGATCTACGAGCAGTACTTC. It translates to CASSLLAGAIYEQYF.

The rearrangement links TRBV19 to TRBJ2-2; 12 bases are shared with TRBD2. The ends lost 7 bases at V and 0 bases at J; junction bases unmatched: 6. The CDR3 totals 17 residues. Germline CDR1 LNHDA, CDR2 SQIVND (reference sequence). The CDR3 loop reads CASTLLAGGSNTGELFF. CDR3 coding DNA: TGTGCCAGTACTCTACTAGCGGGGGGATCGAACACCGGGGAGCTGTTTTTT.

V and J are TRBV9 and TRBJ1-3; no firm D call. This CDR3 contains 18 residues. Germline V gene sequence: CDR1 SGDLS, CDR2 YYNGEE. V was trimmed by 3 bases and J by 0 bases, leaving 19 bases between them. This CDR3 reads CASSETPWTGNSGNTIYF. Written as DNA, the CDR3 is TGTGCCAGCAGCGAAACACCCTGGACGGGAAACTCTGGAAACACCATATATTTT.

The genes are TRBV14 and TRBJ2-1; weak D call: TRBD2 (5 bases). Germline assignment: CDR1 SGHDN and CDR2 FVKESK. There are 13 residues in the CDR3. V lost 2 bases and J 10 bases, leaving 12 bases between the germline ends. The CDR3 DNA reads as TGTGCCAGCAGCCAAAGAAGGAGAGGGGAGCAGTTCTTC. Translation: CASSQRRRGEQFF.

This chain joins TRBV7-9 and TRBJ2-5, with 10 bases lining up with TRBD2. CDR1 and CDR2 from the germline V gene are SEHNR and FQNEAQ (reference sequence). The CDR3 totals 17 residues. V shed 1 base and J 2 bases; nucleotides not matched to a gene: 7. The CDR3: CASSLVGLAVEQETQYF. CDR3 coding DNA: TGTGCCAGCAGCTTAGTAGGACTAGCGGTTGAGCAAGAGACCCAGTACTTC. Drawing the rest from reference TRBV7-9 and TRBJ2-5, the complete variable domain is DTGVSQNPRHKITKRGQNVTFRCDPISEHNRLYWYRQTLGQGPEFLTYFQNEAQLEKSRLLSDRFSAERPKGSFSTLEIQRTEQGDSAMYLCASSLVGLAVEQETQYFGPGTRLLVL.

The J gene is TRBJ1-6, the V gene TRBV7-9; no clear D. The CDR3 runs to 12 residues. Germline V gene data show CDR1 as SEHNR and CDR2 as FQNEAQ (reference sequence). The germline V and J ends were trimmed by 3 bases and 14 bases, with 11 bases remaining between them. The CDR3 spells CASSLREMTLHF. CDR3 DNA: TGTGCCAGCAGCTTGCGGGAAATGACCCTCCACTTT.

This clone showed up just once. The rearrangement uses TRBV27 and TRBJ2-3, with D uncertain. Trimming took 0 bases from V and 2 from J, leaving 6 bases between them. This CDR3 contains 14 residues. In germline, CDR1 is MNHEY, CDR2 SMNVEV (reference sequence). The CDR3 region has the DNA TGTGCCAGCAGTTTATCCCGGTCCACAGATACGCAGTATTTT. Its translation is CASSLSRSTDTQYF.

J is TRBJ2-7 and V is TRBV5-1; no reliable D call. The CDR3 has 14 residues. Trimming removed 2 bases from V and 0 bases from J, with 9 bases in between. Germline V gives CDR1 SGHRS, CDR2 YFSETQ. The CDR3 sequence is CASSFEWSSYEQYF. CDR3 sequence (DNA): TGCGCCAGCAGCTTCGAATGGTCCTCCTACGAGCAGTACTTC.

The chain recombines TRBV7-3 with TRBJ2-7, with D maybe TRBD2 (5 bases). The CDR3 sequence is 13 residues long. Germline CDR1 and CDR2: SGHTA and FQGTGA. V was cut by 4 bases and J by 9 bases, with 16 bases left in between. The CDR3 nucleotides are TGTGCCAGCAGCTCCCCCCCGACGGGAATGCAGTACTTC. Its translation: CASSSPPTGMQYF.

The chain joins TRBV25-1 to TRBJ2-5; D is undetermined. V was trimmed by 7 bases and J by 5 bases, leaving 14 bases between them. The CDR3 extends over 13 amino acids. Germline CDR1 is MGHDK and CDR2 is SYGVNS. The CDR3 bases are TGTGCCAGCAAGGTTAGTAGTCCGGAGACCCAGTACTTC. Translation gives CASKVSSPETQYF.

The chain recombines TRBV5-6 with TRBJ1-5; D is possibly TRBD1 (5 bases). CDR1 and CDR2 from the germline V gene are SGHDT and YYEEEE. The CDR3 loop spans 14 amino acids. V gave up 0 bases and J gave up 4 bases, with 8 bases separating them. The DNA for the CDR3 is TGTGCCAGCAGCTTGGCTGGACAAAATCAGCCCCAGCATTTT. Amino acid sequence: CASSLAGQNQPQHF.

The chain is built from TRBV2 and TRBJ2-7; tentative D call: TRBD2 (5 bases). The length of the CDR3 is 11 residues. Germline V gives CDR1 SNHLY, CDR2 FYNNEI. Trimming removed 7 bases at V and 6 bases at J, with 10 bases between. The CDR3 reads CASKEGSEQYF. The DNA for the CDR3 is TGTGCCAGCAAAGAGGGCTCCGAGCAGTACTTC.

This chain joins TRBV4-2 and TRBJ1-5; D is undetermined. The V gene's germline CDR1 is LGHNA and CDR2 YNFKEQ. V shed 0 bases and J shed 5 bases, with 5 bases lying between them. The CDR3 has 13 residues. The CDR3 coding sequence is TGTGCCAGCAGCCAAGATTTCGATCAGCCCCAGCATTTT. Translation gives CASSQDFDQPQHF.

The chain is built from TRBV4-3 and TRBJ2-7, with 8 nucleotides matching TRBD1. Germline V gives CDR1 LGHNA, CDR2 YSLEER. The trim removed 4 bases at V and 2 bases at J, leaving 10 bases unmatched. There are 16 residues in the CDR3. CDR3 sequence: CASSPPREQGAYEQYF. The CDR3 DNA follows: TGCGCCAGCAGCCCCCCGCGAGAACAGGGGGCCTACGAGCAGTACTTC.

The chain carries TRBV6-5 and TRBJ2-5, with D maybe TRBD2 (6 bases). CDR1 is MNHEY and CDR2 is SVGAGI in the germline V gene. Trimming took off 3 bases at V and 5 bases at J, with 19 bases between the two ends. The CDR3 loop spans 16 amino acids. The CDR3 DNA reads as TGTGCCAGCAGTTATGCGCCCGGGAGCAACATGGAGACCCAGTACTTC. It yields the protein CASSYAPGSNMETQYF.

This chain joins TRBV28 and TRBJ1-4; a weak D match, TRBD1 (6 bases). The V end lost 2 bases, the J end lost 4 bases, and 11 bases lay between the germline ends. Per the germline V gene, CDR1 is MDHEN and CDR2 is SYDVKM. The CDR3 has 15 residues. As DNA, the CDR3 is TGTGCCAGCAGTTTAACAGGGAAGGTTAATGAAAAACTGTTTTTT. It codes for CASSLTGKVNEKLFF.

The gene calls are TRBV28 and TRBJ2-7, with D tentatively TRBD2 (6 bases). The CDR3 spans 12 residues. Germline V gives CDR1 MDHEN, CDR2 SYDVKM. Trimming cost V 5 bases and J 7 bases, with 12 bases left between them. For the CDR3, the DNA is TGTGCCAGCAGTGTTGGGGGGTGGGAGCAGTACTTC. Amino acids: CASSVGGWEQYF.